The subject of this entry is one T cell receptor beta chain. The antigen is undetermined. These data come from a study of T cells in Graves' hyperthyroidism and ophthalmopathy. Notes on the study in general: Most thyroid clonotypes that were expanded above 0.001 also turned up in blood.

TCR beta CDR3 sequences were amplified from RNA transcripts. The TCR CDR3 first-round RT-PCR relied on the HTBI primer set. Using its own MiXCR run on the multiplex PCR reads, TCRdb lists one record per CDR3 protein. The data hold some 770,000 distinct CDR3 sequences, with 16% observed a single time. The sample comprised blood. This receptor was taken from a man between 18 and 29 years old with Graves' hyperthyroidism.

This chain's CDR3 is CASSLVSGNNQPQHF. The CDR3 nucleotides are TGTGCCAGCAGCTTAGTGTCAGGGAACAATCAGCCCCAGCATTTT. The rearrangement links TRBV7-2 to TRBJ1-5; D is perhaps TRBD1 (5 bases). Trimming removed 1 base from V and 3 bases from J, with 10 bases in between. Per the germline V gene, CDR1 is SGHTA and CDR2 is FQGNSA. The CDR3 length is 15 residues.